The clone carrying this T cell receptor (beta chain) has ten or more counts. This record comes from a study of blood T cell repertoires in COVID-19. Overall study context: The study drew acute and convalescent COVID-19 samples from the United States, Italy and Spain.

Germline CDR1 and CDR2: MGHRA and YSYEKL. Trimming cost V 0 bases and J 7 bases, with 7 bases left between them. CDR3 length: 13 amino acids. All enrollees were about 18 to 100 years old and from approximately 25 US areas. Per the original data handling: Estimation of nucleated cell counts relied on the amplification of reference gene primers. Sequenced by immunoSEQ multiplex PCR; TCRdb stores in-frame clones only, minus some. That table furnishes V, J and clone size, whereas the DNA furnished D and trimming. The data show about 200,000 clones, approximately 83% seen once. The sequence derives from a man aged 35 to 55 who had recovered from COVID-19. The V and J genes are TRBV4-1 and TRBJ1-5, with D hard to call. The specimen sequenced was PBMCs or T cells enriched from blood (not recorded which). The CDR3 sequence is CASSQDQMQPQHF. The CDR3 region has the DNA TGCGCCAGCAGCCAAGACCAGATGCAGCCCCAGCATTTT.